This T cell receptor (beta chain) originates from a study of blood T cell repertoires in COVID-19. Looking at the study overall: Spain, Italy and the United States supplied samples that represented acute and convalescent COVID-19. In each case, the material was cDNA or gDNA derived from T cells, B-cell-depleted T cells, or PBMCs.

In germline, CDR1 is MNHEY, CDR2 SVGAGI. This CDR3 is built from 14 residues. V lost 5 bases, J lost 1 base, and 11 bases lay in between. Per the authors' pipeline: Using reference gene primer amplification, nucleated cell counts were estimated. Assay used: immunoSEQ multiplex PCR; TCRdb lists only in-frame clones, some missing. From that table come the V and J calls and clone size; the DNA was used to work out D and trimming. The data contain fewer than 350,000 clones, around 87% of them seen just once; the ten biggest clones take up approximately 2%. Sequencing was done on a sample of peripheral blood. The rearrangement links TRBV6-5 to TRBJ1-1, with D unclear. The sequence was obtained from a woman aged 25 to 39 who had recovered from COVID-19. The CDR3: CASSNNLQNTEAFF. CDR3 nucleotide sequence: TGTGCCAGCAGTAATAATTTACAGAACACTGAAGCTTTCTTT.